One and the same sample provided the 20 T cell receptor beta chains below, sequenced in a study of blood T cell repertoires in COVID-19. Using immunoSEQ multiplex PCR, the repertoire was profiled, and TCRdb retains in-frame clones only, with some absent. The sample gives about 270,000 clones, 70% to 90% of which show up once; 4.1% is in the top ten. Specimen: PBMCs or T cells enriched from blood (not recorded which). These receptors were obtained from a young woman with acute COVID-19.

The gene calls are TRBV5-1 and TRBJ1-5, with D possibly TRBD1 on 5 matching bases. With 3 bases removed from V and 7 bases from J, the gap between germline ends came to 11 bases. CDR1 and CDR2 (germline): SGHRS, YFSETQ. This CDR3 spans 13 amino acids. CDR3 sequence (DNA): TGCGCCAGCAGCTCCCAGGGTCTCCAGCCCCAGCATTTT. It specifies CASSSQGLQPQHF.

This chain uses TRBV10-3 with TRBJ2-1; no reliable D call. CDR3 length: 14 amino acids. Germline CDR1 reads ENHRY; CDR2 reads SYGVKD. The V end was cut by 6 bases, the J end by 0 bases, with 9 bases between. The CDR3 region is CAISDTDSYNEQFF. CDR3 sequence (DNA): TGTGCCATCAGCGATACTGACTCCTACAATGAGCAGTTCTTC.

This rearrangement joins TRBV3-1 (or the pseudogene TRBV3-2) to TRBJ2-7; D remains unclear. This CDR3 is built from 11 residues. V lost 2 bases, J lost 5 bases, and 4 bases lay in between. Germline V CDR1 and CDR2: LGHDT, YNNKEL (reference sequence). CDR3 residues: CASSQSHEQYF. CDR3 bases: TGTGCCAGCAGCCAAAGCCACGAGCAGTACTTC.

This rearrangement joins TRBV5-1 to TRBJ2-7; 7 positions agree with TRBD1. This CDR3 is 14 amino acids long. V lost 4 bases and J lost 6; bases outside the gene matches: 10. Germline V gene data show CDR1 as SGHRS and CDR2 as YFSETQ. The CDR3: CASSGGQNLGEQYF. CDR3 in DNA: TGCGCCAGCAGCGGGGGACAGAACCTAGGCGAGCAGTACTTC. Variable domain in full (rest from reference TRBV5-1 and TRBJ2-7): KAGVTQTPRYLIKTRGQQVTLSCSPISGHRSVSWYQQTPGQGLQFLFEYFSETQRNKGNFPGRFSGRQFSNSRSEMNVSTLELGDSALYLCASSGGQNLGEQYFGPGTRLTVT.

The chain carries TRBV24-1 and TRBJ2-2; TRBD1 matches 8 bases. Per germline, CDR1 KGHDR and CDR2 SFDVKD. This CDR3 spans 17 amino acids. V shed 2 bases, J shed 1 base, and the junction held 5 bases outside the gene matches. The CDR3 is CATSDSPGQENTGELFF. Here the CDR3 DNA reads TGTGCCACCAGTGATTCCCCGGGACAGGAGAACACCGGGGAGCTGTTTTTT.

CDR3 DNA: TGTGCCAGCAGCCGCGGACAGGGTACTGAAGCTTTCTTT. Translation: CASSRGQGTEAFF. J is TRBJ1-1 and V is TRBV27; 8 bases match TRBD1. Germline V lookup: CDR1 MNHEY, CDR2 SMNVEV (reference sequence). J gave up 5 bases and V 6 bases, and 5 bases lay outside the gene matches. This CDR3 region has 13 residues.

With regard to this clone: The same CDR3 is also encoded by other DNA sequences in this sample. This CDR3 reads CASSLRVSGNTIYF. DNA for the CDR3: TGTGCCAGCAGTCTCAGGGTTTCTGGAAACACCATATATTTT. The V call is TRBV28, the J call TRBJ1-3; the D gene is possibly TRBD1 (5 bases). V gave up 5 bases and J gave up 1 base, with 9 bases separating them. This CDR3 spans 14 amino acids. Germline CDR1 is MDHEN and CDR2 is SYDVKM.

The J gene is TRBJ2-7, the V gene TRBV7-2, with TRBD1 identical over 8 bases. Germline-derived CDR1 and CDR2 are SGHTA and FQGNSA. The length of the CDR3 is 15 residues. Trimming at V came to 5 bases and at J to 0 bases, leaving 6 bases not matched to a gene. The CDR3 loop reads CASSDRDRSSYEQYF. The CDR3 region has the DNA TGTGCCAGCAGCGACCGGGACAGGAGCTCCTACGAGCAGTACTTC.

The rearrangement links TRBV11-2 to TRBJ2-7; 7 bases map to TRBD1. The CDR3 runs to 15 residues. Germline CDR1 SGHAT, CDR2 FQNNGV. J lost 0 bases, V lost 6 bases, and 8 bases had no gene match. The CDR3 here is CASRSRGQASYEQYF. The CDR3 DNA follows: TGTGCCAGCAGGTCCCGAGGACAGGCCTCCTACGAGCAGTACTTC.

The CDR3 loop is CASSQGQGSFADTQYF. The CDR3 DNA reads as TGCGCCAGCAGCCAGGGACAGGGCTCTTTTGCTGATACGCAGTATTTT. The genes are TRBV5-1 and TRBJ2-3; 9 bases agree with TRBD1. The CDR3 consists of 16 residues. V shed 4 bases, J shed 6 bases, and the junction held 12 bases outside the gene matches. The V gene's germline CDR1 is SGHRS and CDR2 YFSETQ.

In this sample, this clone turned up a few times. V gene TRBV27 combines with J gene TRBJ2-7, with 9 bases lining up with TRBD2. The CDR3 is made up of 17 amino acids. With V trimmed by 1 base and J by 2 bases, 9 bases remained unmatched. The germline gives CDR1 MNHEY, CDR2 SMNVEV (reference sequence). CDR3 DNA: TGTGCCAGCAGTTTATTTCCCATTAGCGGGAGCCCCTACGAGCAGTACTTC. Translation gives CASSLFPISGSPYEQYF.

The chain recombines TRBV10-2 with TRBJ2-5; 7 bases agree with TRBD1. The germline gives CDR1 WSHSY, CDR2 SAAADI. This CDR3 is built from 14 residues. J was trimmed by 4 bases and V by 7 bases; bases with no gene match: 9. The CDR3, as DNA: TGCGCCAGCACCGATCAGACAGGGCGAGAGACCCAGTACTTC. It is translated as CASTDQTGRETQYF.

This chain uses TRBV6-6 with TRBJ1-1; the match to TRBD1 covers 7 bases. Germline values: CDR1 MNHNY, CDR2 SVGAGI (reference sequence). V lost 7 bases to trimming and J lost 4 bases; unmatched junction nucleotides: 9. The CDR3 is made up of 14 amino acids. In DNA, the CDR3 is TGTGCCAGCATGTCGGGACAGCGGCGCACTGAAGCTTTCTTT. The encoded protein is CASMSGQRRTEAFF.

V is TRBV28 and J is TRBJ2-7; D remains unclear. The V and J ends lost 7 bases and 5 bases respectively, with 12 bases between them. CDR1 MDHEN and CDR2 SYDVKM come from the germline V gene. This CDR3 is built from 12 residues. The CDR3 nucleotides are TGTGCCAGCAAACAGTACCGGCACGAGCAGTACTTC. Protein product: CASKQYRHEQYF.

The V call is TRBV3-1 (or the pseudogene TRBV3-2), the J call TRBJ2-7; 10 bases are shared with TRBD1. The CDR3 has 15 amino acids. Per germline, CDR1 LGHDT and CDR2 YNNKEL (reference sequence). The V gene end was trimmed by 6 bases and the J gene end by 3 bases; junction bases not matched to a gene: 8. Here the CDR3 reads CASSRTRTGGYEQYF. CDR3 coding DNA: TGTGCCAGCAGTCGAACCCGGACAGGGGGCTACGAGCAGTACTTC.

The CDR3 sequence: CASSQDSTGGVNEKLFF. Written as DNA, the CDR3 is TGCGCCAGCAGCCAAGATTCGACAGGGGGTGTTAATGAAAAACTGTTTTTT. J is TRBJ1-4 and V is TRBV4-1; TRBD1 agrees at 9 bases. V gave up 0 bases and J gave up 4 bases; unmatched junction bases: 6. This CDR3 spans 17 amino acids. Looked up from germline, CDR1 is MGHRA and CDR2 is YSYEKL.

This chain links TRBV4-2 with TRBJ2-7; possible D gene TRBD2, 6 bases. This CDR3 has 16 residues. Trimming took 0 bases from V and 0 from J, leaving 12 bases between them. From germline, CDR1 is LGHNA and CDR2 YNFKEQ. The CDR3: CASSQEGGFSSYEQYF. The CDR3 DNA is TGTGCCAGCAGCCAAGAGGGAGGCTTTAGCTCCTACGAGCAGTACTTC.

The gene calls are TRBV11-3 and TRBJ1-3; D is unresolved. CDR1 and CDR2 from the germline V gene are SGHNT and YENEEA. Trimming took off 7 bases at V and 7 bases at J, with 20 bases between the two ends. CDR3 length: 15 amino acids. CDR3 amino acids: CASIPPASTSNTIYF. In DNA, the CDR3 is TGTGCCAGCATCCCACCCGCCAGCACTAGCAACACCATATATTTT.

The rearrangement joins TRBV29-1 to TRBJ1-1, with 8 bases lining up with TRBD1. V was clipped by 3 bases and J by 5 bases; unmatched bases: 5. The CDR3 is made up of 13 amino acids. Germline lookup yields CDR1 SQVTM and CDR2 ANQGSEA. CDR3 sequence reads: CSVETGDGTEAFF. The CDR3 DNA reads as TGCAGCGTTGAGACAGGGGACGGGACTGAAGCTTTCTTT.

The chain combines TRBV6-5 with TRBJ2-7; tentative D call: TRBD2 (5 bases). This CDR3 has 13 amino acids. Between the trimmed V and J ends, which lost 6 bases and 4 bases, there was a span of 13 bases. CDR1 and CDR2 (germline): MNHEY, SVGAGI. CDR3 in DNA: TGTGCCAGCAGATTAACACTAGGGTACGAGCAGTACTTC. This translates into CASRLTLGYEQYF.